The 21 T cell receptor beta chains given below trace back to one sample, sequenced in a study of radiotherapy plus CTLA-4 blockade in lung cancer. TCRdb keeps only in-frame clones here, not all; method: immunoSEQ multiplex PCR. This table holds about 70,000 clones, approximately 76% found once. This sample comprised peripheral blood, obtained from a patient treated with radiotherapy plus ipilimumab. Receptors were obtained from a human donor with non-small cell lung cancer whose response to radiotherapy plus ipilimumab could not be evaluated. Some clones in this sample may be carry-over from other donors' samples.

This clone was found a few times. The chain links TRBV7-9 to TRBJ1-5, with 8 nucleotides matching TRBD1. The CDR3 loop spans 14 amino acids. Germline V gene lookup returns CDR1 SEHNR and CDR2 FQNEAQ (reference sequence). V lost 4 bases to trimming and J lost 5 bases; unmatched junction nucleotides: 4. CDR3 region: CASSSGQGDQPQHF. The CDR3, as DNA: TGTGCCAGCAGCTCTGGACAGGGCGATCAGCCCCAGCATTTT.

The CDR3 region is CASSLGLAGDEQYF. The CDR3 DNA reads as TGTGCCAGCAGCCTGGGACTAGCGGGGGACGAGCAGTACTTC. The rearrangement links TRBV5-4 to TRBJ2-5; 14 positions match TRBD2. The J call is uncertain, as TRBJ2-7 better fits the DNA end. This CDR3 is 14 amino acids long. From germline, CDR1 is SGHNT and CDR2 YYREEE (reference sequence).

This clone was detected a few times. The chain employs TRBV19 and TRBJ1-4; D perhaps matches TRBD1 (5 bases). There are 17 residues in the CDR3. The germline V and J ends were trimmed by 2 bases and 8 bases, with 21 bases remaining between them. Germline CDR1 LNHDA, CDR2 SQIVND (reference sequence). CDR3 bases: TGTGCCAGTAGTATACGGCCGTTTACTCCCCGGGGGGAAAAACTGTTTTTT. This gives the protein CASSIRPFTPRGEKLFF.

The chain combines TRBV5-1 with TRBJ1-2; D is possibly TRBD1 (5 bases). V dropped 0 bases and J dropped 4 bases, with 13 bases sitting between them. This CDR3 contains 15 residues. CDR1 and CDR2 (germline): SGHRS, YFSETQ. CDR3 sequence: CASSLAPGLTYGYTF. The CDR3 DNA reads as TGCGCCAGCAGCTTGGCCCCAGGGTTGACCTATGGCTACACCTTC.

The V and J genes are TRBV19 and TRBJ2-1; 9 bases agree with TRBD2. Trimming took 10 bases from V and 10 from J; bases not matched to a gene: 5. The CDR3 loop spans 11 amino acids. CDR1 is LNHDA, CDR2 SQIVND, per germline (reference sequence). The CDR3, as DNA: TGTGCCATTGACCTAGCGGGAGAGCAGTTCTTC. It encodes CAIDLAGEQFF.

The chain joins TRBV11-2 to TRBJ2-1, with D hard to call. Trimming took 3 bases from V and 0 from J, leaving 9 bases between them. This CDR3 is built from 15 residues. The germline gives CDR1 SGHAT, CDR2 FQNNGV. The DNA of the CDR3 is TGTGCCAGCAGCTTTGGCTTCACCTCCTACAATGAGCAGTTCTTC. The encoded protein is CASSFGFTSYNEQFF. Together with reference TRBV11-2 and TRBJ2-1, the CDR3 gives the full variable domain: EAGVAQSPRYKIIEKRQSVAFWCNPISGHATLYWYQQILGQGPKLLIQFQNNGVVDDSQLPKDRFSAERLKGVDSTLKIQPAKLEDSAVYLCASSFGFTSYNEQFFGPGTRLTVL.

V and J are TRBV14 and TRBJ2-1; 8 nucleotides align to TRBD2. The CDR3 is 15 residues long. Germline CDR1 is SGHDN and CDR2 is FVKESK. J was trimmed by 8 bases and V by 1 base; bases with no gene match: 7. DNA of the CDR3: TGTGCCAGCAGCCAAGGATGGAGCGGGGGCTATGAGCAGTTCTTC. Its translation is CASSQGWSGGYEQFF.

This clone was observed once. The chain has TRBV5-4 and TRBJ2-5; 10 bases are a match to TRBD2. The DNA end is more similar to TRBJ2-7, so the J call may be wrong. Germline CDR1 and CDR2: SGHNT and YYREEE (reference sequence). This CDR3 comprises 15 residues. The CDR3 reads CASSSLAGGTYEQYF. The CDR3 DNA is TGTGCCAGCAGCTCGTTAGCGGGGGGAACCTACGAGCAGTACTTC.

The CDR3 DNA sequence: TGTGCCAGCAGGCCCTTCTTCAGATCCTACGAGCAGTACTTC. Translating it yields CASRPFFRSYEQYF. The chain is built from TRBV13 and TRBJ2-7, with D unresolved. The ends were cut back, 6 bases at V and 1 base at J, with 13 bases in the middle. Germline loops: CDR1 PRHDT, CDR2 FYEKMQ (reference sequence). The CDR3 extends over 14 amino acids.

The CDR3 here is CASTGGGSYNEQFF. The CDR3 DNA is TGTGCCAGCACCGGCGGGGGATCCTACAATGAGCAGTTCTTC. V gene TRBV6-5 combines with J gene TRBJ2-1; 7 nucleotides align to TRBD2. Germline CDR1 is MNHEY and CDR2 is SVGAGI. CDR3 length: 14 amino acids. J gave up 1 base and V 7 bases, and 4 bases lay outside the gene matches.

In its sample, this clone was seen once. The gene calls are TRBV4-2 and TRBJ1-6, with D possibly being TRBD1 (5 bases). Trimming left V 1 base short and J 6 bases short, with 10 bases between. This CDR3 contains 15 residues. Germline loops: CDR1 LGHNA, CDR2 YNFKEQ. CDR3 in amino acids: CASSQVGQGNSPLHF. The CDR3 nucleotides read TGTGCCAGCAGCCAAGTTGGGCAGGGTAATTCACCCCTCCACTTT.

This clone has only one observation. This specimen includes other DNA sequences encoding the same CDR3. The V and J genes are TRBV4-1 and TRBJ2-4, with D possibly matching TRBD1 (5 bases). The CDR3 runs to 18 residues. Germline CDR1 and CDR2: MGHRA and YSYEKL. Trimming removed 2 bases at V and 2 bases at J, with 19 bases between. The CDR3 spells CASSQLMGQGMSKNIQYF. CDR3 in DNA: TGCGCCAGCAGCCAATTGATGGGCCAGGGTATGTCCAAAAACATTCAGTACTTC.

This sequence joins TRBV29-1 and TRBJ1-2, with D unclear. Trimming took off 7 bases at V and 3 bases at J, with 12 bases between the two ends. CDR3 length: 12 residues. The germline V gene encodes CDR1 SQVTM and CDR2 ANQGSEA. The chain's CDR3 is CSAALQYYGYTF. CDR3 coding DNA: TGCAGCGCCGCTCTACAGTACTATGGCTACACCTTC.

The V gene is TRBV7-8, the J gene TRBJ1-5, with 7 nucleotides matching TRBD1. The CDR3 consists of 14 residues. With 4 bases clipped from V and 7 bases from J, the junction kept 7 bases outside the gene matches. Germline CDR1 SGHVS, CDR2 FQNEAQ. CDR3 DNA: TGTGCCAGCAGCTCGGTGAGGGGGCAGCAGCCCCAGCATTTT. It specifies CASSSVRGQQPQHF.

The sample holds a few counts of this clone. This chain joins TRBV6-5 and TRBJ1-2; D may be TRBD1 (6 bases). The germline V gene encodes CDR1 MNHEY and CDR2 SVGAGI. This CDR3 is 13 amino acids long. V was clipped by 6 bases and J by 3 bases, with 11 bases between them. CDR3 nucleotides: TGTGCCAGCAGGGGGGACACAGACTATGGCTACACCTTC. It is translated as CASRGDTDYGYTF.

This clone was counted only a few times. The chain couples TRBV6-5 to TRBJ1-2, with D hard to call. CDR1 and CDR2 (germline): MNHEY, SVGAGI. V lost 5 bases and J lost 4, with 14 bases in between. The CDR3 has 14 residues. The CDR3 bases are TGTGCCAGCAGTGAAGAACAGAGGGTCTATGGCTACACCTTC. Protein product: CASSEEQRVYGYTF.

The chain has TRBV5-1 and TRBJ1-2; D perhaps matches TRBD1 (6 bases). This CDR3 comprises 14 residues. The germline V gene encodes CDR1 SGHRS and CDR2 YFSETQ. Trimming removed 3 bases at V and 4 bases at J, with 13 bases between. The CDR3 sequence: CASSSSGTTYGYTF. CDR3 nucleotides: TGCGCCAGCAGCTCGTCTGGGACAACCTATGGCTACACCTTC.

This clone was seen repeatedly, ten times or more. V usage is TRBV7-9 and J usage is TRBJ2-2; 8 nucleotides align to TRBD2. With 1 base clipped from V and 2 bases from J, the junction kept 3 bases outside the gene matches. The CDR3 is 16 residues long. Per the germline V gene, CDR1 is SEHNR and CDR2 is FQNEAQ (reference sequence). The CDR3 here is CASSLVLAENTGELFF. In DNA form, the CDR3 reads TGTGCCAGCAGCTTAGTACTAGCGGAAAACACCGGGGAGCTGTTTTTT.

DNA for the CDR3: TGTGCCAGCAGGTTCGGGGAGACCCAGTACTTC. Translating gives CASRFGETQYF. This sequence joins TRBV5-4 and TRBJ2-5; no clear D gene. From germline, CDR1 is SGHNT and CDR2 YYREEE (reference sequence). The V gene lost 5 bases and the J gene lost 5 bases, with 7 bases spanning the gap. The CDR3 sequence is 11 residues long.

This clone has more than one count but fewer than ten. The J gene is TRBJ2-1, the V gene TRBV4-3; possibly TRBD2 for D (6 bases). Germline V CDR1 and CDR2: LGHNA, YSLEER. CDR3 length: 15 residues. Trimming took 8 bases from V and 5 from J, leaving 19 bases between them. CDR3 bases: TGCGCCAGCTCGAAACGGGACTGGCTCAACAATGAGCAGTTCTTC. It encodes CASSKRDWLNNEQFF.

Only a few counts were recorded for this clone. The chain joins TRBV19 to TRBJ2-7; 11 bases map to TRBD1. There are 15 residues in the CDR3. J lost 2 bases, V lost 4 bases, and 4 bases had no gene match. The germline V gene has CDR1 LNHDA and CDR2 SQIVND (reference sequence). CDR3 coding DNA: TGTGCCAGTAGTACTGGGACAGGGGGTGCCTACGAGCAGTACTTC. It is translated as CASSTGTGGAYEQYF. Using reference TRBV19 and TRBJ2-7 for the parts outside the CDR3, the full variable domain is DGGITQSPKYLFRKEGQNVTLSCEQNLNHDAMYWYRQDPGQGLRLIYYSQIVNDFQKGDIAEGYSVSREKKESFPLTVTSAQKNPTAFYLCASSTGTGGAYEQYFGPGTRLTVT.